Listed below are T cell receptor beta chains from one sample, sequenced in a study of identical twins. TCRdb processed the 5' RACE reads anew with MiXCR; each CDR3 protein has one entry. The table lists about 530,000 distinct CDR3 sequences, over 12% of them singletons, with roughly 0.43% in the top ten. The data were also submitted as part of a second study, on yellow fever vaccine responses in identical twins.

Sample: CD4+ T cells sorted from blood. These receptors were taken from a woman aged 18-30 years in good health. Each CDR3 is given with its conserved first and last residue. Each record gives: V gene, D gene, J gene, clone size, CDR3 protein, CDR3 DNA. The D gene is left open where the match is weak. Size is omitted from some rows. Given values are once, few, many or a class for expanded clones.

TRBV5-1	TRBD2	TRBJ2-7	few	CASMAGGSDYEQYF	TGCGCCAGCATGGCGGGGGGCAGTGACTACGAGCAGTACTTC
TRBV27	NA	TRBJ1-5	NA	CASSSQGGGQPQHF	TGTGCCAGCAGTTCCCAGGGTGGCGGTCAGCCCCAGCATTTT
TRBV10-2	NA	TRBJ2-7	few	CASSDLDTYEQYF	TGCGCCAGCAGTGACCTGGACACCTACGAGCAGTACTTC
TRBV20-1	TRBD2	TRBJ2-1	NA	CCARDMAGGPGHNEQFF	TGCTGTGCTAGAGACATGGCGGGAGGGCCGGGACACAATGAGCAGTTCTTC
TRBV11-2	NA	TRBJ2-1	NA	CASYGGPATEDEQFF	TGTGCCAGCTATGGGGGGCCCGCCACTGAGGATGAGCAGTTCTTC
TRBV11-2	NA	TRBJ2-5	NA	CASSQPGQGRETQYF	TGTGCCAGCAGCCAGCCTGGTCAGGGGCGGGAGACCCAGTACTTC
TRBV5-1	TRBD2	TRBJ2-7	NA	CASSTGLAGAPEQYF	TGCGCCAGCAGCACAGGACTAGCGGGAGCGCCCGAGCAGTACTTC
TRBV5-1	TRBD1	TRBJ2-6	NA	CASSIQGAEGANVLTF	TGCGCCAGCAGCATACAGGGGGCGGAAGGGGCCAACGTCCTGACTTTC
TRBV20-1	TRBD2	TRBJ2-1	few	CSAENGLAGGDSYNEQFF	TGCAGTGCTGAAAATGGACTAGCGGGAGGGGACTCCTACAATGAGCAGTTCTTC
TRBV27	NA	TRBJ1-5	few	CASSLSGGYSNQPQHF	TGTGCCAGCAGTTTATCGGGGGGCTATAGCAATCAGCCCCAGCATTTT
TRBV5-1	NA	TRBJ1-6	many	CASSLGGTSLHSPLHF	TGCGCCAGCAGCTTGGGCGGGACATCGCTGCATTCACCCCTCCACTTT
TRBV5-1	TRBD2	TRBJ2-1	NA	CASSLGGVSGSGEQFF	TGCGCCAGCAGCTTGGGGGGGGTTAGCGGGAGTGGCGAGCAGTTCTTC
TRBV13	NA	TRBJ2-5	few	CASSLGYETQYF	TGTGCCAGCAGCTTAGGTTACGAGACCCAGTACTTC
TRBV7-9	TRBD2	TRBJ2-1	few	CASSSTGTSGEQFF	TGTGCCAGCAGCTCGACCGGGACTAGCGGTGAGCAGTTCTTC
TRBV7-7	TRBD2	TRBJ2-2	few	CASSSASGPYTGELFF	TGTGCCAGCAGCTCCGCTAGCGGGCCTTACACCGGGGAGCTGTTTTTT
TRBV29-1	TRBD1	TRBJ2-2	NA	CSVWDRFSTGELFF	TGCAGCGTGTGGGACAGGTTCAGCACCGGGGAGCTGTTTTTT
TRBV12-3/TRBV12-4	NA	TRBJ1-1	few	CASPGVDTEAFF	TGTGCCAGCCCCGGGGTGGACACTGAAGCTTTCTTT
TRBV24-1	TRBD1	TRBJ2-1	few	CATSPSPGQGALEQFF	TGTGCCACCAGCCCGTCTCCGGGACAGGGGGCTCTTGAGCAGTTCTTC
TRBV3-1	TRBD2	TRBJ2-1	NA	CASSQESVQAGGFSYNEQFF	TGTGCCAGCAGCCAAGAATCTGTTCAAGCGGGAGGGTTCTCCTACAATGAGCAGTTCTTC
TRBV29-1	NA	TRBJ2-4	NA	CSVDHRGAKNIQYF	TGCAGCGTTGATCATCGGGGGGCCAAAAACATTCAGTACTTC
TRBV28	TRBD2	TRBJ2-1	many	CASTSGGEKSSYNEQFF	TGTGCCAGCACTAGCGGGGGGGAAAAATCCTCCTACAATGAGCAGTTCTTC
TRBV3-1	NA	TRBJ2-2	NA	CASSQEFGFGELFF	TGTGCCAGCAGCCAAGAGTTTGGGTTCGGGGAGCTGTTTTTT
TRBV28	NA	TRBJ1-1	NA	CASSSNRAQNTEAFF	TGTGCCAGCAGTTCCAACAGGGCGCAGAACACTGAAGCTTTCTTT
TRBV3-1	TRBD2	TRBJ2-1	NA	CASSRGLANSYNEQFF	TGTGCCAGCAGCCGGGGACTAGCTAACTCCTACAATGAGCAGTTCTTC
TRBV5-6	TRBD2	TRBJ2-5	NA	CASSFRLAGARGQETQYF	TGTGCCAGCAGCTTTCGACTAGCGGGAGCGCGGGGCCAAGAGACCCAGTACTTC
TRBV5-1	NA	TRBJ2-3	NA	CASSLYGIRETDTQYF	TGCGCCAGCAGCTTGTATGGGATAAGGGAGACAGATACGCAGTATTTT